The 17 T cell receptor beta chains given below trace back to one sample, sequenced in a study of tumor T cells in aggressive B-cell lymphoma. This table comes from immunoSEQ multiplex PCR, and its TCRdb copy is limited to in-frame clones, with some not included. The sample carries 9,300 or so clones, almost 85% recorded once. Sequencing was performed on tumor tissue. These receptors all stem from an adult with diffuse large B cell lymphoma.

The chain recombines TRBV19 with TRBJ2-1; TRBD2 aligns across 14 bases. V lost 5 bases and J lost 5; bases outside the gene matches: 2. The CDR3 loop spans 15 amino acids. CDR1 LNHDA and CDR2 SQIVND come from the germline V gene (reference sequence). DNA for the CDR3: TGTGCCAGTAGTGGGGGACTAGCGGGAGACAATGAGCAGTTCTTC. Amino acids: CASSGGLAGDNEQFF.

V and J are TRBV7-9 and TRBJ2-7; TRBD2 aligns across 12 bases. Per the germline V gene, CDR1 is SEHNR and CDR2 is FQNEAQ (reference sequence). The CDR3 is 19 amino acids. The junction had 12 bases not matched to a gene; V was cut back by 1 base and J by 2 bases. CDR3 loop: CASSLVGASGRAVPYEQYF. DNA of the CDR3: TGTGCCAGCAGCTTAGTAGGGGCTAGCGGGAGGGCCGTCCCCTACGAGCAGTACTTC. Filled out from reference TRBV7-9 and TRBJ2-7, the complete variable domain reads DTGVSQNPRHKITKRGQNVTFRCDPISEHNRLYWYRQTLGQGPEFLTYFQNEAQLEKSRLLSDRFSAERPKGSFSTLEIQRTEQGDSAMYLCASSLVGASGRAVPYEQYFGPGTRLTVT.

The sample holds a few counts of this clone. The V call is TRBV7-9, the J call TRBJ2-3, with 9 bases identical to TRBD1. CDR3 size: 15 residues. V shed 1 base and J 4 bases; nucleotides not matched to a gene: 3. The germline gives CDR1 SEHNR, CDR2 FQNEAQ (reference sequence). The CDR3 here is CASSLGQGDSDTQYF. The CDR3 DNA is TGTGCCAGCAGCTTAGGACAGGGGGATTCAGATACGCAGTATTTT.

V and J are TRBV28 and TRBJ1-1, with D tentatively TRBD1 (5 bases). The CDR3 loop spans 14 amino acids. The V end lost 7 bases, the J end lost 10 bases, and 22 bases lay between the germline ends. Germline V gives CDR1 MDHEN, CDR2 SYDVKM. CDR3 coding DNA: TGTGCCAGCACCCAAGGTGGGACTGCCTCCATAGCTTTCTTT. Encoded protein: CASTQGGTASIAFF.

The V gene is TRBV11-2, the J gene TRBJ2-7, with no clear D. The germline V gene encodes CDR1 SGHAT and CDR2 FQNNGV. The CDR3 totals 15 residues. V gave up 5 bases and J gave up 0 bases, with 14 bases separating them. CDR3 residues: CASSILDVPSYEQYF. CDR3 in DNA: TGTGCCAGCAGCATTCTAGATGTACCCTCCTACGAGCAGTACTTC.

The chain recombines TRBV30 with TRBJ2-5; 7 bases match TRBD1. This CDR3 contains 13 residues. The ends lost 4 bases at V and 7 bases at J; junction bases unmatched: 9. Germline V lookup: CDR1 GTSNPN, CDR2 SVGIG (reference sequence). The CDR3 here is CAWTGGRGRTQYF. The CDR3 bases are TGTGCCTGGACAGGGGGTCGGGGAAGGACCCAGTACTTC.

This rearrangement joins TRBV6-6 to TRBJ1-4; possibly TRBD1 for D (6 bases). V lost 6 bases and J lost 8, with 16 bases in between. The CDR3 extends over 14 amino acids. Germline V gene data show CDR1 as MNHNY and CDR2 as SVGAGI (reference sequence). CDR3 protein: CASREQGKGEKLFF. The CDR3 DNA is TGTGCCAGCAGGGAACAGGGCAAGGGGGAAAAACTGTTTTTT.

Written as DNA, the CDR3 is TGTGCCAGTAGTCTCGCCGCGGGAACTGGGGCCTACGAGCAGTACTTC. It yields the protein CASSLAAGTGAYEQYF. The chain recombines TRBV19 with TRBJ2-7, with TRBD2 as a possible D gene (6 bases). Germline CDR1 is LNHDA and CDR2 is SQIVND (reference sequence). Trimming removed 5 bases at V and 2 bases at J, with 19 bases between. CDR3 length equals 16 residues.

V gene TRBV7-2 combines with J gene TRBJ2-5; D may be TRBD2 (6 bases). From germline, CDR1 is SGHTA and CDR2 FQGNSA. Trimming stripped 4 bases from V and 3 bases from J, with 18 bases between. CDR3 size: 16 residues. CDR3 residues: CASSSAGTLREETQYF. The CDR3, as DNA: TGTGCCAGCAGCTCCGCCGGGACTCTCCGGGAAGAGACCCAGTACTTC. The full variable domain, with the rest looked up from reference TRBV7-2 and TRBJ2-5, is GAGVSQSPSNKVTEKGKDVELRCDPISGHTALYWYRQSLGQGLEFLIYFQGNSAPDKSGLPSDRFSAERTGGSVSTLTIQRTQQEDSAVYLCASSSAGTLREETQYFGPGTRLLVL.

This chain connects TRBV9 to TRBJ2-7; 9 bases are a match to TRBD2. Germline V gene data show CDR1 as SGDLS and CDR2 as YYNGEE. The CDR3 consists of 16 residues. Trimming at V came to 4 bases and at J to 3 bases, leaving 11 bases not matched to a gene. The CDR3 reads CASSPQGGAGGYEQYF. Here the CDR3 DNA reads TGTGCCAGCAGCCCCCAGGGTGGAGCGGGAGGCTACGAGCAGTACTTC.

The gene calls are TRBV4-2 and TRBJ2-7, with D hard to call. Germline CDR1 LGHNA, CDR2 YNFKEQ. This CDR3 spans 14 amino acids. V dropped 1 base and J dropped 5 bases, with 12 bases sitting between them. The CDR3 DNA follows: TGTGCCAGCAGCCAAGCGGTCGCCGCTCACGAGCAGTACTTC. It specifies CASSQAVAAHEQYF.

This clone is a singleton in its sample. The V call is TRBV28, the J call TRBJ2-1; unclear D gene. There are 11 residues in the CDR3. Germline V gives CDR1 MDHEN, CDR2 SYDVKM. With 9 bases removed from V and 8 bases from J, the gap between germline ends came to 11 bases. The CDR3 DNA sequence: TGTGCCAGTAACATTCGGGATGAGCAGTTCTTC. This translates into CASNIRDEQFF.

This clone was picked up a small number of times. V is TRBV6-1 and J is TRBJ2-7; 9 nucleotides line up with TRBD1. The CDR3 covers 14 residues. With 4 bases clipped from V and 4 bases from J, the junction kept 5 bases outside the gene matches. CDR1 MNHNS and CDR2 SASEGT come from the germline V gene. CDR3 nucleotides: TGTGCCAGCAGTGTGGGACAGGGTCTTTACGAGCAGTACTTC. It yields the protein CASSVGQGLYEQYF.

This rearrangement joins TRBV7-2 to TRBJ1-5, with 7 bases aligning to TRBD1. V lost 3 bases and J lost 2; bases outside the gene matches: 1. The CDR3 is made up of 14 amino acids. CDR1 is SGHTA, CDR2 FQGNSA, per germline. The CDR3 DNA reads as TGTGCCAGCAGCTTCGGGACAGGCAATCAGCCCCAGCATTTT. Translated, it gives CASSFGTGNQPQHF.

CDR3: CASSEPGAANYGYTF. The CDR3 bases are TGTGCCAGCTCTGAGCCGGGAGCAGCTAACTATGGCTACACCTTC. The chain recombines TRBV18 with TRBJ1-2; D ambiguous. CDR1 and CDR2 from the germline V gene are KGHSH and LQKENI. V lost 6 bases and J lost 0, with 14 bases in between. The CDR3 totals 15 residues.

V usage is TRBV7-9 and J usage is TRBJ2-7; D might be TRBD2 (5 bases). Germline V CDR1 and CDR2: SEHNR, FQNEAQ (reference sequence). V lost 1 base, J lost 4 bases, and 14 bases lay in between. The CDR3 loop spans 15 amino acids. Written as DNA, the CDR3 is TGTGCCAGCAGCTTAGTATTGGGAGTGATTTACGAGCAGTACTTC. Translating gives CASSLVLGVIYEQYF.

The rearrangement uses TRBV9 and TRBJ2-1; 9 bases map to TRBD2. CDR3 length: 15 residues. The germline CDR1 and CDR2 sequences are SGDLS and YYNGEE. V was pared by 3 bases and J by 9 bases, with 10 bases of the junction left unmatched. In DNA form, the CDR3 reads TGTGCCAGCAGCGAGGGACTAGCCCCGTTTGGTGAGCAGTTCTTC. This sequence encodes CASSEGLAPFGEQFF. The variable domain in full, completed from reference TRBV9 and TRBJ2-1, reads DSGVTQTPKHLITATGQRVTLRCSPRSGDLSVYWYQQSLDQGLQFLIQYYNGEERAKGNILERFSAQQFPDLHSELNLSSLELGDSALYFCASSEGLAPFGEQFFGPGTRLTVL.